These 19 T cell receptor beta chains share one sample of origin, sequenced in a study of CD4 T cells in relation to SARS-CoV-2 and coronaviruses. The unexposed donors gave CD4+ T cells in about 2011-2018, prior to COVID-19. The method was immunoSEQ multiplex PCR; TCRdb's version includes in-frame clones alone and lacks a portion of them. The data contain roughly 60,000 clones, approximately 94% of them singletons. The sequenced sample consisted of naive CD4+ T cells from PBMCs. Subset defined: naive CD4+ T cells isolated by negative enrichment. These receptor sequences come from a human donor in good health.

The chain is built from TRBV10-3 and TRBJ1-3; 8 nucleotides line up with TRBD1. The CDR3 runs to 14 residues. V lost 9 bases to trimming and J lost 8 bases; unmatched junction nucleotides: 12. Looked up from germline, CDR1 is ENHRY and CDR2 is SYGVKD. CDR3 DNA sequence: TGTGCCATTCCCTCGGGACAGGTCCATCACACCATATATTTT. Translated: CAIPSGQVHHTIYF.

V usage is TRBV2 and J usage is TRBJ2-1, with D perhaps TRBD2 (6 bases). Trimming removed 6 bases from V and 3 bases from J, with 15 bases in between. Germline CDR1 reads SNHLY; CDR2 reads FYNNEI. CDR3 length: 15 amino acids. The CDR3 coding sequence is TGTGCCAGCAGGGCGGGACTCCTACACTACAATGAGCAGTTCTTC. Translation: CASRAGLLHYNEQFF. Full variable domain (outside the CDR3, taken from reference TRBV2 and TRBJ2-1): EPEVTQTPSHQVTQMGQEVILRCVPISNHLYFYWYRQILGQKVEFLVSFYNNEISEKSEIFDDQFSVERPDGSNFTLKIRSTKLEDSAMYFCASRAGLLHYNEQFFGPGTRLTVL.

The V and J genes are TRBV6-5 and TRBJ1-1; no clear D. V was trimmed by 6 bases and J by 0 bases, leaving 11 bases between them. Germline-derived CDR1 and CDR2 are MNHEY and SVGAGI. The CDR3 is 14 residues long. The CDR3 nucleotides are TGTGCCAGCAGGGGCCAGACATTGAACACTGAAGCTTTCTTT. Amino acids: CASRGQTLNTEAFF.

The J gene is TRBJ2-5, the V gene TRBV9; 13 bases are shared with TRBD2. CDR3 length: 20 residues. After removal of 2 bases from V and 4 bases from J, the junction contained 17 bases not matched to a gene. Germline CDR1 and CDR2: SGDLS and YYNGEE. CDR3 amino acids: CASSVGHGLAGVKLGETQYF. CDR3 coding DNA: TGTGCCAGCAGCGTCGGACATGGACTAGCGGGAGTAAAATTGGGAGAGACCCAGTACTTC.

The chain uses TRBV5-6 and TRBJ1-1, with 9 bases fitting TRBD1. Trimming took 2 bases from V and 2 from J; bases not matched to a gene: 4. In germline, CDR1 is SGHDT, CDR2 YYEEEE. This CDR3 contains 15 residues. The CDR3 reads CASSFLGQGNTEAFF. DNA for the CDR3: TGTGCCAGCAGCTTCCTGGGACAGGGAAACACTGAAGCTTTCTTT.

The sample holds one count of this clone. The chain employs TRBV3-1 (or the pseudogene TRBV3-2) and TRBJ1-5, with D unresolved. CDR1 and CDR2 from the germline V gene are LGHDT and YNNKEL (reference sequence). V lost 8 bases to trimming and J lost 0 bases, with 11 bases between them. The CDR3 consists of 14 residues. The CDR3 region is CASSGSHSNQPQHF. The CDR3 DNA is TGTGCCAGCTCCGGCAGCCATAGCAATCAGCCCCAGCATTTT.

This clone appeared a single time. V is TRBV6-1 and J is TRBJ2-5, with D maybe TRBD2 (5 bases). The ends were cut back, 7 bases at V and 3 bases at J, with 18 bases in the middle. Looked up from germline, CDR1 is MNHNS and CDR2 is SASEGT. The CDR3 consists of 15 residues. CDR3 sequence reads: CASTDTDGIKETQYF. Written as DNA, the CDR3 is TGTGCCAGCACCGATACCGACGGGATAAAAGAGACCCAGTACTTC.

A remark on this clone: One end of the junction fails to match germline, which may point to a read error. J is TRBJ1-2 and V is TRBV28, with a tentative D call TRBD1 (5 bases). The germline V gene has CDR1 MDHEN and CDR2 SYDVKM. The CDR3 runs 11 residues. The CDR3 reads CASAREHGHTF. CDR3 bases: TGTGCCAGTGCCAGGGAACATGGCCACACCTTC.

This clone was observed a handful of times. The rearrangement joins TRBV19 to TRBJ2-2; 11 bases are shared with TRBD2. CDR1 is LNHDA and CDR2 is SQIVND in the germline V gene (reference sequence). The CDR3 extends over 16 amino acids. The ends lost 6 bases at V and 0 bases at J; junction bases unmatched: 3. The CDR3: CASRLAGGANTGELFF. CDR3 sequence (DNA): TGTGCCAGTAGGTTAGCGGGAGGGGCGAACACCGGGGAGCTGTTTTTT.

The chain is built from TRBV5-5 and TRBJ2-3, with 10 bases fitting TRBD2. The CDR3 runs 16 residues. Germline V gives CDR1 SGHKS, CDR2 YYEKEE (reference sequence). The ends lost 0 bases at V and 4 bases at J; junction bases unmatched: 5. CDR3 amino acids: CASSLVPSGSPDTQYF. CDR3 in DNA: TGTGCCAGCAGCTTGGTTCCTAGCGGGAGCCCAGATACGCAGTATTTT.

The chain combines TRBV2 with TRBJ1-6; D unclear. Per the germline V gene, CDR1 is SNHLY and CDR2 is FYNNEI. Trimming left V 3 bases short and J 9 bases short, with 3 bases between. The CDR3 has 11 amino acids. The CDR3 DNA sequence: TGTGCCAGCAGTGAGAGTTCACCCCTCCACTTT. Amino acids: CASSESSPLHF.

This chain links TRBV5-1 with TRBJ1-2, with 8 bases that match TRBD1. Looked up from germline, CDR1 is SGHRS and CDR2 is YFSETQ. With 5 bases clipped from V and 6 bases from J, the junction kept 3 bases outside the gene matches. This CDR3 has 12 amino acids. The CDR3 bases are TGCGCCAGCAGTTGGACAGGGAATGGCTACACCTTC. Residues: CASSWTGNGYTF. Supplemented by reference TRBV5-1 and TRBJ1-2, the full variable domain reads KAGVTQTPRYLIKTRGQQVTLSCSPISGHRSVSWYQQTPGQGLQFLFEYFSETQRNKGNFPGRFSGRQFSNSRSEMNVSTLELGDSALYLCASSWTGNGYTFGSGTRLTVV.

The chain uses TRBV5-1 and TRBJ2-3, with TRBD1 matching over 8 bases. V trimming: 3 bases; J trimming: 4 bases; junction bases outside the gene matches: 7. The V gene's germline CDR1 is SGHRS and CDR2 YFSETQ. The CDR3 length is 15 residues. Here the CDR3 reads CASSSGQGWADTQYF. For the CDR3, the DNA is TGCGCCAGCAGCTCCGGACAGGGTTGGGCAGATACGCAGTATTTT.

The CDR3 DNA is TGTGCCAGCAGCTTAGCGTCCCAGAGGGGTGAAGCTTTCTTT. This encodes CASSLASQRGEAFF. The V and J genes are TRBV7-8 and TRBJ1-1, with a possible D match to TRBD1 (5 bases). CDR3 length: 14 amino acids. Germline-derived CDR1 and CDR2 are SGHVS and FQNEAQ. The V gene lost 0 bases and the J gene lost 7 bases, with 12 bases spanning the gap.

This clone was detected once. This chain connects TRBV24-1 to TRBJ2-1; 7 nucleotides line up with TRBD1. The CDR3 consists of 14 residues. Germline CDR1 reads KGHDR; CDR2 reads SFDVKD. V gave up 4 bases and J gave up 7 bases; unmatched junction bases: 6. DNA for the CDR3: TGTGCCACCAGTGAGTCGACAGGGAGAAATGAGCAGTTCTTC. Its protein is CATSESTGRNEQFF.

Concerning this clone: Germline is not matched at one junction end, which may reflect a read error. This chain links TRBV6-5 with TRBJ2-2; D perhaps matches TRBD2 (5 bases). Per the germline V gene, CDR1 is MNHEY and CDR2 is SVGAGI. The CDR3 has 14 residues. The CDR3 DNA reads TGTGCCAGCAGTTTCCCGGGGAACGCCGGGGAGCTGTTTTTT. Translation: CASSFPGNAGELFF.

The genes are TRBV6-6 and TRBJ1-2, with a weak D call TRBD1 (6 bases). Germline values: CDR1 MNHNY, CDR2 SVGAGI (reference sequence). V was trimmed by 5 bases and J by 2 bases, leaving 15 bases between them. CDR3 length equals 15 residues. The DNA of the CDR3 is TGTGCCAGCAGTCCCTTCGACAGGCCCAACTATGGCTACACCTTC. Encoded protein: CASSPFDRPNYGYTF.

The CDR3 here is CASSLAPAGGQETQYF. CDR3 coding DNA: TGTGCCAGCAGCTTAGCCCCGGCGGGCGGCCAAGAGACCCAGTACTTC. The gene calls are TRBV7-2 and TRBJ2-5; possible D gene TRBD2, 5 bases. The CDR3 totals 16 residues. Germline assignment: CDR1 SGHTA and CDR2 FQGNSA. V lost 0 bases and J lost 1, with 12 bases in between.

This chain uses TRBV5-6 with TRBJ2-1, with D unresolved. This CDR3 comprises 13 residues. V lost 0 bases, J lost 6 bases, and 7 bases lay in between. CDR1 and CDR2 from the germline V gene are SGHDT and YYEEEE. The CDR3 sequence: CASSLGVSNEQFF. CDR3 DNA sequence: TGTGCCAGCAGCTTGGGGGTATCCAATGAGCAGTTCTTC.